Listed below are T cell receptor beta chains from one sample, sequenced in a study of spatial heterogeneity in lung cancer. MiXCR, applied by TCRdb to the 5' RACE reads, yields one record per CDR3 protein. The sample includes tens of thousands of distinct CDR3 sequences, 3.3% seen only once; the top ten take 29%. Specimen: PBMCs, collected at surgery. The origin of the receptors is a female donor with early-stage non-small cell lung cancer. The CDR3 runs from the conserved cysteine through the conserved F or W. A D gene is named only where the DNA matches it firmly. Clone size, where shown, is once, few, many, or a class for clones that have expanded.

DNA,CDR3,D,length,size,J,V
TGTGCCAGCAGCCGAGAACTGGGAGGCTACACCTTC,CASSRELGGYTF,-,12,many,TRBJ1-2,TRBV3-1
TGTGCCAGCAGTGACCACCCCGCCGGGGAGCTGTTTTTT,CASSDHPAGELFF,-,13,-,TRBJ2-2,TRBV6-1
TGTGCCAGCAGCCCACTAGCGGGAGGGTACGAGCAGTACTTC,CASSPLAGGYEQYF,TRBD2,14,many,TRBJ2-7,TRBV7-2
TGTGCCAGCAGCTCCGTCCGGACCGAATACGAGCAGTACTTC,CASSSVRTEYEQYF,-,14,many,TRBJ2-7,TRBV7-9
TGTGCCAGCACCGACAGAGACTCCTACGAGCAGTACTTC,CASTDRDSYEQYF,-,13,many,TRBJ2-7,TRBV27
TGTGCCAGCAGCTTAAACGGGGCTAGCCAAGAGACCCAGTACTTC,CASSLNGASQETQYF,-,15,few,TRBJ2-5,TRBV7-3
TGTGCCAGCACTAAGGGGGGTGGCGATGAGCAGTTCTTC,CASTKGGGDEQFF,-,13,many,TRBJ2-1,TRBV4-2
TGTGCCAGCAGCCTGGGACTAGATAGTACTTACAATGAGCAGTTCTTC,CASSLGLDSTYNEQFF,TRBD2,16,-,TRBJ2-1,TRBV11-2
TGTGCCACCAGTGACATAGCGGGAGGGCCCTACAATGAGCAGTTCTTC,CATSDIAGGPYNEQFF,TRBD2,16,many,TRBJ2-1,TRBV24-1
TGTGCCAGCTCCAAATCAGGGGATCAGCCCCAGCATTTT,CASSKSGDQPQHF,-,13,-,TRBJ1-5,TRBV18
TGTGCCAGCAGCCCACGGGGAGGTAGCGGGTACGAGCAGTACTTC,CASSPRGGSGYEQYF,TRBD2,15,many,TRBJ2-7,TRBV7-8
TGTGCCAGCAGTTCTAGCGGGACCTCCTACGAGCAGTACTTC,CASSSSGTSYEQYF,TRBD2,14,many,TRBJ2-7,TRBV28
TGTGCCAGCACCAAGGGACCAATGGGGACCTACGAGCAGTACTTC,CASTKGPMGTYEQYF,-,15,many,TRBJ2-7,TRBV12-3/TRBV12-4
TGCGCCAGCAGCCAAGGACAGCATTTCGCCGGGGAGCTGTTTTTT,CASSQGQHFAGELFF,-,15,many,TRBJ2-2,TRBV4-1
TGTGCCATCAGTGAGTCGGGGGCACGTCGGGTCTACGAGCAGTACTTC,CAISESGARRVYEQYF,-,16,many,TRBJ2-7,TRBV10-3
TGCGCCAGCAGCTTGGTCGGTACCGGACGCGAGCAGTACTTC,CASSLVGTGREQYF,-,14,many,TRBJ2-7,TRBV5-1
TGTGCCAGCAGCGTGACAGGGTCTGGAAACACCATATATTTT,CASSVTGSGNTIYF,TRBD1,14,many,TRBJ1-3,TRBV9
TGTGCCAGCAGCCCAGGGCAGGCCCACACTGAAGCTTTCTTT,CASSPGQAHTEAFF,-,14,many,TRBJ1-1,TRBV14
TGTGCCAGTAGTATGTCGGGAGTCACAGATACGCAGTATTTT,CASSMSGVTDTQYF,-,14,many,TRBJ2-3,TRBV19
TGTGCCAGCAGCCCCTTTTGGAGCGGGAGGGCCGATGAGCAGTTCTTC,CASSPFWSGRADEQFF,TRBD2,16,many,TRBJ2-1,TRBV7-9